Presented here are 10 T cell receptor beta chains from one specimen sequenced in a study of blood T cell repertoires in COVID-19. TCRdb's table, derived via immunoSEQ multiplex PCR, lists solely in-frame clones and lacks some. The sample lists 75,000 to 95,000 clones; 70% to 90% were seen once. Sequenced input: peripheral blood. The receptors originated from a man older than 75 with active or convalescent COVID-19.

The chain couples TRBV4-2 to TRBJ2-3, with 8 positions matching TRBD2. The CDR3 contains 18 residues. V lost 1 base and J lost 4; bases outside the gene matches: 13. CDR1 LGHNA and CDR2 YNFKEQ come from the germline V gene. CDR3 coding DNA: TGTGCCAGCAGCCAAGTAGGTCTGGCGGGAGGTTATGCAGATACGCAGTATTTT. Protein: CASSQVGLAGGYADTQYF.

This clone was seen only once. The gene calls are TRBV3-1 (or the pseudogene TRBV3-2) and TRBJ1-5; D gene ambiguous. The CDR3 totals 15 residues. V lost 3 bases and J 0 bases, leaving 9 bases between the germline ends. Per the germline V gene, CDR1 is LGHDT and CDR2 is YNNKEL (reference sequence). The CDR3 DNA reads as TGTGCCAGCAGCCAGGGCGTAGATAGCAATCAGCCCCAGCATTTT. Its translation: CASSQGVDSNQPQHF.

The chain recombines TRBV5-1 with TRBJ2-5; 7 nucleotides match TRBD1. Germline-derived CDR1 and CDR2 are SGHRS and YFSETQ. The CDR3 has 16 amino acids. J gave up 5 bases and V 0 bases, and 10 bases lay outside the gene matches. Here the CDR3 DNA reads TGCGCCAGCAGCTTGGGGTCGGTAGGGGGCCTGGAGACCCAGTACTTC. The encoded protein is CASSLGSVGGLETQYF.

This clone occurred a few times. This chain connects TRBV30 to TRBJ1-5, with D perhaps matching TRBD1 (6 bases). CDR1 and CDR2 (germline): GTSNPN, SVGIG (reference sequence). The CDR3 covers 13 residues. Trimming stripped 5 bases from V and 3 bases from J, with 11 bases between. The CDR3: CAWGGQTNQPQHF. Here the CDR3 DNA reads TGTGCCTGGGGAGGACAGACCAATCAGCCCCAGCATTTT.

V is TRBV20-1 and J is TRBJ2-1; possible D gene TRBD2, 5 bases. The CDR3 is made up of 11 amino acids. Germline-derived CDR1 and CDR2 are DFQATT and SNEGSKA (reference sequence). With 5 bases removed from V and 7 bases from J, the gap between germline ends came to 9 bases. Here the CDR3 DNA reads TGCAGTGCTCCCAGCGGAAATGAGCAGTTCTTC. Translated: CSAPSGNEQFF.

The chain's CDR3 is CAWSHSGISTDTQYF. CDR3 nucleotides: TGTGCCTGGAGTCATAGCGGGATTAGCACAGATACGCAGTATTTT. The chain links TRBV30 to TRBJ2-3; 8 bases map to TRBD2. Germline values: CDR1 GTSNPN, CDR2 SVGIG (reference sequence). Germline trimming cut 2 bases from V and 0 bases from J; bases unmatched to any gene: 4. The CDR3 runs to 15 residues.

The chain combines TRBV5-1 with TRBJ1-2; a possible D gene is TRBD1 (6 bases). Trimming took 4 bases from V and 5 from J, leaving 18 bases between them. Germline assignment: CDR1 SGHRS and CDR2 YFSETQ. The CDR3 sequence is 15 residues long. The CDR3, as DNA: TGCGCCAGCAGCCCCCAGCAGGGGACGGGGTATGGCTACACCTTC. It translates to CASSPQQGTGYGYTF.

The V gene is TRBV30, the J gene TRBJ1-1; D is uncertain. V lost 3 bases and J lost 8, with 16 bases in between. CDR3 length: 13 amino acids. The germline CDR1 and CDR2 sequences are GTSNPN and SVGIG (reference sequence). CDR3 bases: TGTGCCTGGAGGAGAAAAATCCCGCCCGAAGCTTTCTTT. It codes for CAWRRKIPPEAFF.

The chain recombines TRBV5-1 with TRBJ2-4; 16 positions agree with TRBD2. Losses at the gene ends were 6 bases for V and 4 bases for J; bases not matched to a gene: 7. This CDR3 has 17 amino acids. Germline assignment: CDR1 SGHRS and CDR2 YFSETQ. CDR3 in amino acids: CASTPGLAGGPKNIQYF. In nucleotides, the CDR3 is TGCGCCAGCACCCCGGGACTAGCGGGGGGGCCGAAAAACATTCAGTACTTC.

The chain employs TRBV7-2 and TRBJ1-1, with 7 bases identical to TRBD1. The V gene end was trimmed by 11 bases and the J gene end by 1 base; junction bases not matched to a gene: 13. The CDR3 totals 15 residues. In germline, CDR1 is SGHTA, CDR2 FQGNSA. DNA of the CDR3: TGTGCCTCTCAGGGGGACTCAATTCCGAACACTGAAGCTTTCTTT. Its translation is CASQGDSIPNTEAFF.